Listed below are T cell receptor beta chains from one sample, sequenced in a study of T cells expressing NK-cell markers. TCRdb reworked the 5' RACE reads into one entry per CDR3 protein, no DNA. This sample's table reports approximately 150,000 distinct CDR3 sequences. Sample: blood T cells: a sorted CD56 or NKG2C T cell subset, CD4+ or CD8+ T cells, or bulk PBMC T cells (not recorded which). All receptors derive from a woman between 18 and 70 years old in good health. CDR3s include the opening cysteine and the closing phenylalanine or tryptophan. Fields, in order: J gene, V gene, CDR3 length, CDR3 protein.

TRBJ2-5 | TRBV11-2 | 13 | CASSREKTETQYF
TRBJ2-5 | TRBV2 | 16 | CASRGDRWATQETQYF
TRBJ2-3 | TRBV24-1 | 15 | CATSDSRDYSDTQYF
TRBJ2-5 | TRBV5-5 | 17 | CASSLRLAGGYQETQYF
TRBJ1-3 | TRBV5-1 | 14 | CASSSTGTGNTIYF
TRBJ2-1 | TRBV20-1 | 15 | CSARDPSGVDNEQFF
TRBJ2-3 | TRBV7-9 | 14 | CALSKGYGADTQYF
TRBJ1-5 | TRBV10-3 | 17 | CAGFGGQSFYSNQPQHF
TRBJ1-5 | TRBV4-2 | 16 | CASSQGTDYSNQPQHF
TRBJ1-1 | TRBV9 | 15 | CASSAGQAPNTEAFF